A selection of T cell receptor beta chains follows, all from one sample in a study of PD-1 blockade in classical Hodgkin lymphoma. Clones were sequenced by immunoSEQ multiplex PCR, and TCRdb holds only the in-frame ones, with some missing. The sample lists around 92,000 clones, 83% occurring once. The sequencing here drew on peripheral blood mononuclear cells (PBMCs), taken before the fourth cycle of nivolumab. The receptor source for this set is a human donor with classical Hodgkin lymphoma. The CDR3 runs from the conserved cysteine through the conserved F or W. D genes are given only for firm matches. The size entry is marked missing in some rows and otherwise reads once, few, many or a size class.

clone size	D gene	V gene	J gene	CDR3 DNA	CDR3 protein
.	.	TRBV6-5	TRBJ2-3	TGTGCCAGCAGTTACTCGGGACCCCCGGCAGATACGCAGTATTTT	CASSYSGPPADTQYF
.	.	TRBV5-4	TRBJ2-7	TGTGCCAGCAGCTTGGTTGACGCCGAGCAGTACTTC	CASSLVDAEQYF
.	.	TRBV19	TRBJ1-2	TGTGCCAGTAGTACAGGAGGAATCGACTATGGCTACACCTTC	CASSTGGIDYGYTF
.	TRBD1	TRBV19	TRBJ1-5	TGTGCCAGTACAGGGGGCGGCGATCAGCCCCAGCATTTT	CASTGGGDQPQHF
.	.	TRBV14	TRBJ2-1	TGTGCCAGCAGCCAATCGACTAGTCGGCAGTTCTTC	CASSQSTSRQFF
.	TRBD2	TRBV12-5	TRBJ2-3	TGTGCTAGTGGTCCCGGACTAGCGGCCACAGATACGCAGTATTTT	CASGPGLAATDTQYF
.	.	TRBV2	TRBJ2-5	TGTGCCAGCAGAGCCGACAGCTACGAAGCGACCCAGTACTTC	CASRADSYEATQYF
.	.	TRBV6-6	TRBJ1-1	TGTGCCAGCAGCGAACAATCTGAAGCTTTCTTT	CASSEQSEAFF
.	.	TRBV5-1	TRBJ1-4	TGCGCCAGCAGTCGGGGAGGGAGAGATGAAAAACTGTTTTTT	CASSRGGRDEKLFF
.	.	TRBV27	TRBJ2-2	TGTGCCAGCAGTCGCGGGTTATCCGGGGAGCTGTTTTTT	CASSRGLSGELFF
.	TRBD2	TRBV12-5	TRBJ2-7	TGTGCTAGTGGTTTGGTACTAGCGGGAGGGCCTTACGAGCAGTACTTC	CASGLVLAGGPYEQYF
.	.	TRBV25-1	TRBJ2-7	TGTGCCAGCAGTGAATCGGGTGATATGGGCTACGAGCAGTACTTC	CASSESGDMGYEQYF
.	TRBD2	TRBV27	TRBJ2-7	TGTGCCAGCAGACTAGCGGGAGAAAGGGAGCAGTACTTC	CASRLAGEREQYF
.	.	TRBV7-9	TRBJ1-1	TGTGCCAGCAGCTTGGGAGACTTGGAAGCTTTCTTT	CASSLGDLEAFF
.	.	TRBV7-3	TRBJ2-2	TGTGCCGGCAGCTCCGGGATGAGGGCCGGGGAGCTGTTTTTT	CAGSSGMRAGELFF
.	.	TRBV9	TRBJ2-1	TGTGCCAGCAGCGTAGAGCCCCTAAATTACAATGAGCAGTTCTTC	CASSVEPLNYNEQFF
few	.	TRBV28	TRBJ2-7	TGTGCCAGCACCTCATCGAAGGCGGGACTCAATTACGAGCAGTACTTC	CASTSSKAGLNYEQYF
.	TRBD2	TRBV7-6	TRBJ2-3	TGTGCCAGCAGCCCCCGGGTAGCGGGAATCGGAGATACGCAGTATTTT	CASSPRVAGIGDTQYF
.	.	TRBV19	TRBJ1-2	TGTGCCAGTAGTACCTGGGACGGACGCTCTTATGGCTACACCTTC	CASSTWDGRSYGYTF
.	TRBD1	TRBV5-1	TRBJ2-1	TGCGCCAGCAGCCGGACCCCGGGACAGGGGCGCAATGAGCAGTTCTTC	CASSRTPGQGRNEQFF
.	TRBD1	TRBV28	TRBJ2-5	TGTGCCAGCAGTCCAACCGGGACAGTTGACGAGACCCAGTACTTC	CASSPTGTVDETQYF
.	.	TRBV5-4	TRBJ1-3	TGTGCCAGCAGCTTGGTGGGTGGAAACACCATATATTTT	CASSLVGGNTIYF
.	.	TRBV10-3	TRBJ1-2	TGTGCCATCAGCGAGGGGGAAGGCTACACCTTC	CAISEGEGYTF
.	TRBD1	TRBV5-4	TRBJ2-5	TGTGCCAGCAGCCGAAGACAGGGGGCGAGTCAGGAGACCCAGTACTTC	CASSRRQGASQETQYF
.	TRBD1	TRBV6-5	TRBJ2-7	TGTGCCAGCGGGACAGGGGGCGCCGAGCAGTACTTC	CASGTGGAEQYF
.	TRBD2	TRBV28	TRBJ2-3	TGTGCCAGCACTCTACGGACTAGCGGGAGGGTTGGCACAGATACGCAGTATTTT	CASTLRTSGRVGTDTQYF
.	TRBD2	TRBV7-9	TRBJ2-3	TGTGCCAGCAGCTTGTTCATAGCGGGCAGCACAGATACGCAGTATTTT	CASSLFIAGSTDTQYF
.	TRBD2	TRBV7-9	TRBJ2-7	TGTGCCAGCAGCTATAGCGGGAGAATCTACGAGCAGTACTTC	CASSYSGRIYEQYF
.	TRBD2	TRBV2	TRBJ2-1	TGTGCCAGTAAGCTAGCGGGAGTAACGAATGAGCAGTTCTTC	CASKLAGVTNEQFF
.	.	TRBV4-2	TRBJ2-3	TGTGCCAGCAGCCAAGTCCAGGGGCAAGATACAGATACGCAGTATTTT	CASSQVQGQDTDTQYF
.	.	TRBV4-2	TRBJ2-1	TGTGCCAGCAGCCAAGATTACAATAGCGGAAATGAGCAGTTCTTC	CASSQDYNSGNEQFF
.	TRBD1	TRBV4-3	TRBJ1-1	TGCGCCAGCAGCCAAGAAGGGGGCCTGCGGACTGAAGCTTTCTTT	CASSQEGGLRTEAFF
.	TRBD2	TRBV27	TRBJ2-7	TGTGCCAGCGCCAGCCCAGGGGCTAGCGGGAGGTCCCACGAGCAGTACTTC	CASASPGASGRSHEQYF
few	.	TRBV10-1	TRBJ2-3	TGCGCCAGGCGGTCGGGACACTCATTCACAGATACGCAGTATTTT	CARRSGHSFTDTQYF
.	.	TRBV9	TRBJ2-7	TGTGCCAGCAGCCCCCAGGGGGGATTGGACGAGCAGTACTTC	CASSPQGGLDEQYF
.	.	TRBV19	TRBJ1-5	TGTGCCAGTAGTTGGGCAGGTCGACGAAGCAATCAGCCCCAGCATTTT	CASSWAGRRSNQPQHF
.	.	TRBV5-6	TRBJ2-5	TGTGCCAGCGACAGGGGAGGGGGTATTCCCCCCCAGTACTTC	CASDRGGGIPPQYF
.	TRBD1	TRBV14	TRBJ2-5	TGTGCCAGCAGCCGGGACAGAAAAGAGACCCAGTACTTC	CASSRDRKETQYF
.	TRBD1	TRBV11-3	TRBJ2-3	TGTGCCAGCAGCTTACGGACAGGGAGCACAGATACGCAGTATTTT	CASSLRTGSTDTQYF
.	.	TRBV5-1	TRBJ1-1	TGCGCCAGCAGCTTGGTCGGACAGACTGAAGCTTTCTTT	CASSLVGQTEAFF
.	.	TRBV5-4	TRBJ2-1	TGTGCCAGCAGCTTGGGGCAACAAACCTACAATGAGCAGTTCTTC	CASSLGQQTYNEQFF
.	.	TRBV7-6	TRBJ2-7	TGTGCCAGCAGCCCCCGGGCGGGGAGCTCCTACGAGCAGTACTTC	CASSPRAGSSYEQYF
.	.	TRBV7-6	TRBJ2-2	TGTGCCAGCAGCCTCACCCCCTCAAGGGGGATTAACACCGGGGAGCTGTTTTTT	CASSLTPSRGINTGELFF
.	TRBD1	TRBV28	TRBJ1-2	TGTGCCAGCAGTTTATCAGGACAGGTCTATGGCTACACCTTC	CASSLSGQVYGYTF
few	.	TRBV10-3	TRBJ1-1	.	CAISTSGTEAFF
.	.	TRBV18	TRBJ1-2	TGTGCCAGCTCACCACAGGCAGAAACCTATGGCTACACCTTC	CASSPQAETYGYTF
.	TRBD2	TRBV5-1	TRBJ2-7	TGCGCCAGCAGCTTCGGGACTAGTGAGCAGTACTTC	CASSFGTSEQYF